The 18 T cell receptor beta chains presented below share a single source sample, sequenced in a study of blood T cell repertoires in COVID-19. Clones were sequenced by immunoSEQ multiplex PCR, and TCRdb holds only the in-frame ones, with some missing. The data contain around 450,000 clones, about 90% of them singletons. Specimen: PBMCs or T cells enriched from blood (not recorded which). The source of these receptors is a woman in her late teens or twenties with acute COVID-19.

The chain carries TRBV5-1 and TRBJ1-2; D uncertain. Germline V CDR1 and CDR2: SGHRS, YFSETQ. The V end lost 2 bases, the J end lost 7 bases, and 9 bases lay between the germline ends. The CDR3 is made up of 12 amino acids. In DNA, the CDR3 is TGCGCCAGCAGCTTCGGAGGAGTTGGCTACACCTTC. Amino acid sequence: CASSFGGVGYTF.

This rearrangement joins TRBV20-1 to TRBJ2-1; 12 positions agree with TRBD2. The germline V gene has CDR1 DFQATT and CDR2 SNEGSKA (reference sequence). The V gene end was trimmed by 5 bases and the J gene end by 12 bases; junction bases not matched to a gene: 2. This CDR3 region has 11 residues. The CDR3 DNA sequence: TGCAGTGCTTTACTAGCGGGGGGGCAGTTCTTC. Its translation: CSALLAGGQFF.

This chain uses TRBV7-8 with TRBJ2-5, with 7 bases identical to TRBD1. Losses at the gene ends were 5 bases for V and 4 bases for J; bases not matched to a gene: 25. Germline V CDR1 and CDR2: SGHVS, FQNEAQ. The CDR3 totals 20 residues. DNA for the CDR3: TGTGCCAGCAGCGCGAAGGCCCCCAAGACAGGGCTCTATTTCCGAGAGACCCAGTACTTC. Protein sequence: CASSAKAPKTGLYFRETQYF.

The chain employs TRBV6-4 and TRBJ2-3, with TRBD1 matching over 7 bases. With 6 bases clipped from V and 3 bases from J, the junction kept 6 bases outside the gene matches. The germline CDR1 and CDR2 sequences are MRHNA and SNTAGT. This CDR3 has 14 amino acids. In DNA form, the CDR3 reads TGTGCCAGCAGCCGGGACAGAGCTACAGATACGCAGTATTTT. Residues: CASSRDRATDTQYF.

V and J are TRBV30 and TRBJ2-1, with 9 bases identical to TRBD2. V lost 4 bases and J lost 2; bases outside the gene matches: 6. The germline gives CDR1 GTSNPN, CDR2 SVGIG (reference sequence). The CDR3 has 15 amino acids. CDR3 in DNA: TGTGCCTGGACATTCGGCGGGAGGGCCTACAATGAGCAGTTCTTC. It yields the protein CAWTFGGRAYNEQFF.

The rearrangement uses TRBV2 and TRBJ1-4; the match to TRBD1 covers 7 bases. The germline gives CDR1 SNHLY, CDR2 FYNNEI. V was pared by 7 bases and J by 2 bases, with 4 bases of the junction left unmatched. The CDR3 sequence is 14 residues long. CDR3 loop: CASMNRGTNEKLFF. CDR3 DNA: TGTGCCAGCATGAACAGGGGTACTAATGAAAAACTGTTTTTT.

This clone was counted a single time. The CDR3: CASSFSRTGISYNEQFF. CDR3 sequence (DNA): TGTGCCAGCAGCTTTTCAAGAACAGGGATTTCCTACAATGAGCAGTTCTTC. The gene calls are TRBV9 and TRBJ2-1, with D perhaps matching TRBD1 (6 bases). CDR1 is SGDLS, CDR2 YYNGEE, per germline. The V end lost 4 bases, the J end lost 1 base, and 18 bases lay between the germline ends. There are 17 residues in the CDR3.

The chain combines TRBV5-6 with TRBJ2-7; weak D call: TRBD1 (6 bases). The CDR3 length is 15 residues. Per the germline V gene, CDR1 is SGHDT and CDR2 is YYEEEE. V dropped 0 bases and J dropped 7 bases, with 17 bases sitting between them. CDR3 amino acids: CASSLGRYRAGEQYF. In DNA form, the CDR3 reads TGTGCCAGCAGCTTGGGAAGGTACAGGGCGGGTGAGCAGTACTTC.

The V gene is TRBV12-5, the J gene TRBJ2-7; tentatively, D is TRBD2 (5 bases). The V gene's germline CDR1 is LGHNT and CDR2 FRNRAP. V lost 5 bases and J lost 7, with 21 bases in between. This CDR3 contains 15 residues. DNA of the CDR3: TGTGCTAGTGGTACACGCCGGGTCCCCCGGGGTGAGCAGTACTTC. Its protein is CASGTRRVPRGEQYF.

This chain links TRBV11-2 with TRBJ2-5, with D perhaps TRBD1 (6 bases). CDR1 is SGHAT and CDR2 is FQNNGV in the germline V gene. This CDR3 has 15 amino acids. V dropped 5 bases and J dropped 2 bases, with 15 bases sitting between them. The CDR3 coding sequence is TGTGCCAGCAGCCCCTGGGGGCTGGGGCAAGAGACCCAGTACTTC. Its translation is CASSPWGLGQETQYF.

This chain connects TRBV19 to TRBJ2-7; 11 positions agree with TRBD1. The CDR3 is 15 residues long. The germline CDR1 and CDR2 sequences are LNHDA and SQIVND (reference sequence). Unmatched junction bases numbered 3, after V lost 1 base and J lost 4 bases. The CDR3 sequence is CASSIGTGGAYEQYF. CDR3 coding DNA: TGTGCCAGTAGTATAGGGACAGGGGGCGCGTACGAGCAGTACTTC.

This chain links TRBV6-6 with TRBJ2-7; tentative D call: TRBD2 (6 bases). V lost 7 bases and J lost 3, with 13 bases in between. Per the germline V gene, CDR1 is MNHNY and CDR2 is SVGAGI (reference sequence). This CDR3 has 13 residues. The CDR3 DNA reads TGTGCCAGCATAGGCGGGACCCTCTACGAGCAGTACTTC. Amino acids: CASIGGTLYEQYF.

V gene TRBV11-1 combines with J gene TRBJ1-2, with 10 bases fitting TRBD1. With 6 bases clipped from V and 13 bases from J, the junction kept 11 bases outside the gene matches. CDR1 SGHAT and CDR2 FQDESV come from the germline V gene (reference sequence). The CDR3 is 13 residues long. CDR3 coding DNA: TGTGCCAGCAGAAACAGGGACAGGGGAAATCTCACCTTC. Amino acids: CASRNRDRGNLTF.

This clone was seen once. This chain links TRBV5-1 with TRBJ1-2; 10 bases align to TRBD1. After removal of 3 bases from V and 1 base from J, the junction contained 6 bases not matched to a gene. The germline gives CDR1 SGHRS, CDR2 YFSETQ. The CDR3 totals 16 residues. The CDR3 region is CASSSGRDRGNYGYTF. In DNA form, the CDR3 reads TGCGCCAGCAGCTCTGGACGGGACAGGGGTAACTATGGCTACACCTTC.

The chain links TRBV28 to TRBJ1-1; 8 positions agree with TRBD1. V dropped 6 bases and J dropped 3; count of bases not matched to a gene: 9. Germline assignment: CDR1 MDHEN and CDR2 SYDVKM. The CDR3 loop spans 15 amino acids. This chain's CDR3 is CASRSRTGRDTEAFF. In DNA form, the CDR3 reads TGTGCCAGCAGATCCCGGACAGGGAGGGACACTGAAGCTTTCTTT.

The chain carries TRBV5-1 and TRBJ1-1, with D possibly TRBD1 on 5 matching bases. Germline V gene data show CDR1 as SGHRS and CDR2 as YFSETQ. Deletions cut 4 bases from V and 8 bases from J, with 18 bases between. This CDR3 has 14 residues. The CDR3 DNA is TGCGCCAGCAGCCAGACCCTTCCCCGGACAGAAGCTTTCTTT. Protein: CASSQTLPRTEAFF.

The CDR3 sequence is CASRGLQGKTNYGYTF. In nucleotides, the CDR3 is TGTGCCAGCAGAGGTTTACAGGGAAAAACTAACTATGGCTACACCTTC. V and J are TRBV27 and TRBJ1-2; tentative D call: TRBD1 (6 bases). The CDR3 runs to 16 residues. V was trimmed by 6 bases and J by 0 bases, leaving 17 bases between them. CDR1 is MNHEY and CDR2 is SMNVEV in the germline V gene (reference sequence).

The genes are TRBV5-1 and TRBJ2-7, with D possibly matching TRBD1 (5 bases). Trimming removed 0 bases at V and 5 bases at J, with 15 bases between. The CDR3 consists of 15 residues. Germline V gene lookup returns CDR1 SGHRS and CDR2 YFSETQ. CDR3 protein: CASSLAAAGFHEQYF. CDR3 in DNA: TGCGCCAGCAGCTTGGCCGCAGCAGGGTTCCACGAGCAGTACTTC.